Included here is one T cell receptor (beta chain) sequence, with context. The sample originates from a study of blood T cell repertoires in COVID-19. Study background: Specimens from acute and convalescent COVID-19 originated in the United States, Italy and Spain. From T cells, B-cell-depleted T cells, or PBMCs came the material, which was cDNA or gDNA.

Authors' methods: Nucleated cell counts were estimated from reference gene primer amplification. Data came from immunoSEQ multiplex PCR; TCRdb stores just in-frame clones and leaves some out. That table is the source of V, J and clone size, and D and trimming were worked out from the DNA. The data contain over 65,000 clones, around 85% of them seen just once; the ten biggest clones take up more than 15%. V lost 2 bases, J lost 3 bases, and 19 bases lay in between. There are 17 residues in the CDR3. Germline loops: CDR1 LNHDA, CDR2 SQIVND (reference sequence). The receptor comes from an elderly man with active or convalescent COVID-19. The genes are TRBV19 and TRBJ2-5, with D tentatively TRBD1 (7 bases). The sequenced sample was peripheral blood. CDR3 DNA sequence: TGTGCCAGTAGTATAAGCGCCGGCGGGACAGCTAAAGAGACCCAGTACTTC. Its protein product is CASSISAGGTAKETQYF.